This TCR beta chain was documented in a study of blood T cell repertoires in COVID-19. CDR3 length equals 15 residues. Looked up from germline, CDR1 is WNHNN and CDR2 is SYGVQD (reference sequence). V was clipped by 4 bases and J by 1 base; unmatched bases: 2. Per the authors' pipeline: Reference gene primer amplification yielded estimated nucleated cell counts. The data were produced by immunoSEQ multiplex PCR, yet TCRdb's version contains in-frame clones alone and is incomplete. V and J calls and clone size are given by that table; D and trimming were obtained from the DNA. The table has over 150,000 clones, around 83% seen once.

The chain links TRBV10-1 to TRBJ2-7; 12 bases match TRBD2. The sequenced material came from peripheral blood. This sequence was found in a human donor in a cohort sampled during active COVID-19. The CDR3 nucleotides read TGCGCCAGCAGTGGACTAGCGGGAGAATCCTACGAGCAGTACTTC. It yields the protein CASSGLAGESYEQYF.